Sequencing of this T cell receptor beta chain was carried out in a study of blood T cell repertoires in COVID-19. The CDR3 has 13 amino acids. Germline lookup yields CDR1 ENHRY and CDR2 SYGVKD. The V end was cut by 2 bases, the J end by 4 bases, with 8 bases between. Libraries were prepared by immunoSEQ multiplex PCR; TCRdb keeps only in-frame clonotypes and omits some of them. The data contain some 220,000 clones, approximately 86% of them singletons. The chain has TRBV10-3 and TRBJ1-1; D unresolved. This TCR was recovered from a human donor in a cohort sampled during active COVID-19. Sequenced input: peripheral blood. The CDR3 DNA reads TGTGCCATCAGTGAGGAGGGTGTCACTGAAGCTTTCTTT. It translates to CAISEEGVTEAFF.